This TCR beta chain is drawn from a study of glioma-infiltrating T cells. General study points: Very few CDR3 sequences were shared between tissue and blood.

This CDR3 is 13 amino acids long. Germline values: CDR1 SNHLY, CDR2 FYNNEI. The V end lost 1 base, the J end lost 5 bases, and 8 bases lay between the germline ends. Using RNA template, CDR3s of TCR alpha and beta were amplified with iRepertoire arm-PCR. For one-step reverse transcription and amplification, about 90-450 ng of tissue mRNA or PBMC total RNA was used. TCRdb called the multiplex PCR reads again in MiXCR, with one record for every CDR3 protein. The profile shows about 5,700 distinct CDR3 sequences, 40% to 55% of them singletons. About this clonotype: As yet, its antigen is unknown.

Sequencing input: glioma tissue, nonneoplastic brain tissue, or PBMCs (not recorded which). This clonotype was sampled from a human donor with low-grade glioma or glioblastoma, undergoing nonglioma brain surgery, or in good health (not recorded which). The chain carries TRBV2 and TRBJ1-1; no clear D. DNA of the CDR3: TGTGCCAGCAGTGAAGGACGCGGGACTGAAGCTTTCTTT. Amino acids: CASSEGRGTEAFF. The full variable domain, rest sourced from reference TRBV2 and TRBJ1-1, is EPEVTQTPSHQVTQMGQEVILRCVPISNHLYFYWYRQILGQKVEFLVSFYNNEISEKSEIFDDQFSVERPDGSNFTLKIRSTKLEDSAMYFCASSEGRGTEAFFGQGTRLTVV.